The sequence of this TCR beta chain was determined in a study of blood T cell repertoires in COVID-19. Study-level information: Samples of COVID-19 (acute and convalescent) were obtained from the United States, Italy and Spain. Sample material is recorded as cDNA or gDNA derived from T cells, B-cell-depleted T cells, or PBMCs.

V dropped 0 bases and J dropped 7 bases, with 14 bases sitting between them. The CDR3 sequence is 15 residues long. Germline CDR1 SGHRS, CDR2 YFSETQ. Authors' data handling: Amplification with reference gene primers provided the estimates of nucleated cell counts. Libraries were prepared by immunoSEQ multiplex PCR; TCRdb keeps only in-frame clonotypes and omits some of them. D and trimming come from the DNA, and the V and J calls and clone size come from that table. The sample lists some 15,000 clones; around 90% were seen once. The chain uses TRBV5-1 and TRBJ1-5; D uncertain. Specimen: peripheral blood. The source of this sequence is a man in his fifties or sixties with active COVID-19. CDR3 loop: CASSLGPGLRQPQHF. CDR3 nucleotide sequence: TGCGCCAGCAGCTTGGGTCCGGGATTGAGGCAGCCCCAGCATTTT. Complete variable domain (other parts from reference TRBV5-1 and TRBJ1-5): KAGVTQTPRYLIKTRGQQVTLSCSPISGHRSVSWYQQTPGQGLQFLFEYFSETQRNKGNFPGRFSGRQFSNSRSEMNVSTLELGDSALYLCASSLGPGLRQPQHFGDGTRLSIL.